What follows is one T cell receptor (beta chain) and its context. With random hexamers, 0.5 to 1 ug RNA was reverse transcribed. Each CDR3 protein is one row after TCRdb ran MiXCR on the immunoSEQ multiplex PCR reads. The sample consists of tens of thousands of distinct CDR3 sequences, roughly 94% of them appearing once. The data stem from a study of CD8 T cells in Susac syndrome. The receptor was derived from a human donor with Susac syndrome. Sequences were obtained from CD8+ T cells from PBMCs.

CDR3 coding DNA: TGTGCCAGCACCCCCAGAGGGGACACTGAAGCTTTCTTT. It yields the protein CASTPRGDTEAFF. The chain combines TRBV7-2 with TRBJ1-1; the D gene is possibly TRBD1 (5 bases). Germline V lookup: CDR1 SGHTA, CDR2 FQGNSA. The CDR3 runs 13 residues. V lost 7 bases to trimming and J lost 3 bases, with 12 bases between them.